Listed below are T cell receptor beta chains from one sample, sequenced in a study of T cells in Graves' hyperthyroidism and ophthalmopathy. One entry per CDR3 protein, called by TCRdb with MiXCR from the multiplex PCR reads. The data contain some 500,000 distinct CDR3 sequences, approximately 14% of them singletons. Sequencing used blood. Receptors originate from a woman between 18 and 29 years old with Graves' hyperthyroidism. CDR3s include the opening cysteine and the closing phenylalanine or tryptophan.

V gene: TRBV7-9; J gene: TRBJ2-2; CDR3 protein: CTSSLGAPGELFF
V gene: TRBV24-1; J gene: TRBJ2-3; CDR3 protein: CATSDTATSGGASTDTQYF
V gene: TRBV7-2; J gene: TRBJ2-5; CDR3 protein: CASSLTSGRAIETQYF
V gene: TRBV3-1; J gene: TRBJ2-1; CDR3 protein: CASSQALAKNEQFF
V gene: TRBV27; J gene: TRBJ2-3; CDR3 protein: CASSLRDPLSHPGNTQYF
V gene: TRBV29-1; J gene: TRBJ2-1; CDR3 protein: CSVNPGGTPGTGQFF
V gene: TRBV5-1; J gene: TRBJ2-3; CDR3 protein: CASSLEGTSGSLSDTQYF
V gene: TRBV19; J gene: TRBJ2-1; CDR3 protein: CASSPGTGGKYRSFF
V gene: TRBV9; J gene: TRBJ2-1; CDR3 protein: CASSQWGPSGSGWNEQFF
V gene: TRBV19; J gene: TRBJ2-6; CDR3 protein: CASSIRGANVLTF
V gene: TRBV19; J gene: TRBJ1-5; CDR3 protein: CASRETVNSNQPQHF
V gene: TRBV2; J gene: TRBJ2-7; CDR3 protein: CASSEASGRNHEQYF
V gene: TRBV5-1; J gene: TRBJ1-2; CDR3 protein: CASSSGTDYGYTF
V gene: TRBV29-1; J gene: TRBJ2-1; CDR3 protein: CSVETSGYNEQFF
V gene: TRBV5-6; J gene: TRBJ2-7; CDR3 protein: CASSWLDRRAVTYEQYF
V gene: TRBV20-1; J gene: TRBJ1-3; CDR3 protein: CSASDRGSGNTIYF
V gene: TRBV19; J gene: TRBJ2-6; CDR3 protein: CASNDLPSGANVLTF
V gene: TRBV6-1; J gene: TRBJ1-5; CDR3 protein: CASRLTIQGQPQHF
V gene: TRBV20-1; J gene: TRBJ1-6; CDR3 protein: CSAEGAPNSPLHF
V gene: TRBV7-2; J gene: TRBJ2-1; CDR3 protein: CASSLEASGLNEQFF
V gene: TRBV24-1; J gene: TRBJ2-3; CDR3 protein: CATRGTASTDTQYF
V gene: TRBV7-2; J gene: TRBJ2-7; CDR3 protein: CASSLAARGSNEQYF
V gene: TRBV7-9; J gene: TRBJ2-7; CDR3 protein: CASSFMTSSSYEQYF
V gene: TRBV27; J gene: TRBJ2-5; CDR3 protein: CASSFGSGYQETQYF
V gene: TRBV2; J gene: TRBJ2-2; CDR3 protein: CASSLASGRTTGELFF
V gene: TRBV6-1; J gene: TRBJ1-1; CDR3 protein: CASSEVGNTEAFF
V gene: TRBV19; J gene: TRBJ2-1; CDR3 protein: CASSKTNYNEQFF
V gene: TRBV6-1; J gene: TRBJ2-3; CDR3 protein: CASTPGYIYTDTQYF
V gene: TRBV11-2; J gene: TRBJ2-5; CDR3 protein: CASSLDAATQETQYF
V gene: TRBV6-5; J gene: TRBJ2-2; CDR3 protein: CASSYSNTAGELFF
V gene: TRBV5-6; J gene: TRBJ2-3; CDR3 protein: CASSRFPSVSTDTQYF
V gene: TRBV29-1; J gene: TRBJ2-1; CDR3 protein: CSAEEAQYNEQFF
V gene: TRBV5-1; J gene: TRBJ2-3; CDR3 protein: CASSLVADTDTQYF